This entry describes one T cell receptor beta chain. Other nucleotide sequences from this sample produce the same CDR3. Original processing methods: Using reference gene primer amplification, nucleated cell counts were estimated. Some clones are missing from TCRdb's copy, which holds only in-frame ones; the method was immunoSEQ multiplex PCR. D and trimming come from the DNA, and the V and J calls and clone size come from that table. The sample carries just under 30,000 clones, about 88% recorded once. These data belong to a study of blood T cell repertoires in COVID-19. Overall study context: Both acute and convalescent COVID-19 samples were obtained from the United States, Italy and Spain.

The CDR3 spans 13 residues. The chain couples TRBV12-3 or TRBV12-4 to TRBJ1-2; 9 nucleotides match TRBD1. Sequencing was carried out using peripheral blood. The receptor was derived from a human donor in a cohort sampled during active COVID-19. CDR3 in DNA: TGTGCTAGCTGGAGACAGGGGGTGTATGGCTACACCTTC. Encoded protein: CASWRQGVYGYTF.